These T cell receptor beta chains were read from a single sample in a study of Ad26.COV2.S vaccination and SARS-CoV-2 variants. The protocol was immunoSEQ multiplex PCR, while the TCRdb copy is restricted to in-frame clones and leaves out a portion. The top ten clones hold about 3.6% of a sample with 350,000 to 400,000 clones, 88% of them seen once. Sequences were derived from peripheral blood, sampled in a trial of Ad26.COV2.S vaccine versus placebo. Receptors were obtained from a person aged 18 to 59 who received the Ad26.COV2.S COVID-19 vaccine or a placebo. CDR3s include the opening cysteine and the closing phenylalanine or tryptophan. D genes are given only for firm matches. The size field is filled for only some rows; it gives once, few, many or a size class.

clone size,J gene,V gene,D gene,CDR3 protein,CDR3 DNA
few,TRBJ1-2,TRBV12-5,TRBD1,CASGVTGGAGGYTF,TGTGCTAGTGGTGTTACAGGGGGCGCGGGTGGCTACACCTTC
-,TRBJ2-3,TRBV27,-,CASSLFPPSRSVTDTQYF,TGTGCCAGCAGTTTATTCCCCCCCTCTAGGAGTGTTACAGATACGCAGTATTTT
-,TRBJ1-6,TRBV7-9,TRBD1,CASQGGVQGVYNSPLHF,TGTGCGTCGCAGGGGGGGGTCCAGGGCGTTTATAATTCACCCCTCCACTTT
-,TRBJ1-2,TRBV5-4,-,CASSSGRSYGYTF,TGTGCCAGCAGCTCGGGACGGAGCTATGGCTACACCTTC
-,TRBJ1-1,TRBV6-6,-,CASSYAYGQPTEAFF,TGTGCCAGCAGTTACGCTTACGGGCAGCCCACAGAAGCTTTCTTT
-,TRBJ1-5,TRBV6-4,-,CASSEGVAGNQPQHF,TGTGCCAGCAGTGAGGGGGTCGCTGGGAATCAGCCCCAGCATTTT
-,TRBJ1-2,TRBV7-9,TRBD1,CAGQGSYGYTF,TGCGCGGGACAGGGCTCTTATGGCTACACCTTC
-,TRBJ2-7,TRBV27,-,CASSLSGGGYEQYF,TGTGCCAGCAGTTTATCAGGAGGAGGCTACGAGCAGTACTTC
once,TRBJ2-7,TRBV6-2/TRBV6-3,TRBD1,CASSYGDSSYEQYF,TGTGCCAGCAGTTACGGGGACAGCTCCTACGAGCAGTACTTC
-,TRBJ1-1,TRBV2,-,CASSVGIMNTEAFF,TGTGCCAGCAGTGTAGGGATAATGAACACTGAAGCTTTCTTT
-,TRBJ1-2,TRBV5-8,-,CASSLGAASNYGYTF,TGTGCCAGCAGCTTGGGGGCTGCATCTAACTATGGCTACACCTTC
-,TRBJ2-3,TRBV30,-,CAWSVGTDTQYF,TGTGCCTGGAGTGTTGGCACAGATACGCAGTATTTT
-,TRBJ1-1,TRBV4-1,-,CASSQYGAQAFF,TGCGCCAGCAGCCAGTACGGAGCTCAAGCTTTCTTT
-,TRBJ1-3,TRBV12-2,-,CASRLRCSGNTIYF,TGTGCAAGTCGCTTAAGATGCTCTGGAAACACCATATATTTT
-,TRBJ2-1,TRBV11-1,-,CASSLEGIGEQFF,TGTGCCAGCAGCTTAGAAGGTATCGGTGAGCAGTTCTTC
once,TRBJ1-1,TRBV6-4,-,CASSDSIGGKAFF,TGTGCCAGCAGTGACTCGATAGGGGGAAAAGCTTTCTTT
-,TRBJ2-1,TRBV29-1,TRBD2,CSVDTLAGAGSEQFF,TGCAGCGTCGACACTCTAGCGGGGGCGGGGAGTGAGCAGTTCTTC
-,TRBJ2-7,TRBV2,TRBD1,CASTGTGFYEQYF,TGTGCCAGCACAGGGACAGGGTTTTACGAGCAGTACTTC
-,TRBJ1-1,TRBV9,-,CASSAPGAMNTEAFF,TGTGCCAGCAGCGCCCCAGGGGCCATGAACACTGAAGCTTTCTTT
once,TRBJ2-1,TRBV7-9,TRBD2,CASSLTSGDNEQFF,TGTGCCAGCAGCTTAACTAGCGGGGACAATGAGCAGTTCTTC
-,TRBJ1-1,TRBV30,-,CACDQAMNTEAFF,TGTGCCTGTGACCAAGCGATGAACACTGAAGCTTTCTTT
-,TRBJ1-3,TRBV4-1,-,CASSQGFSVVDTIYF,TGCGCCAGCAGCCAGGGGTTTTCCGTGGTAGACACCATATATTTT
-,TRBJ2-3,TRBV2,TRBD2,CASKHYLAGKDTQYF,TGTGCCAGCAAACACTACCTAGCGGGGAAGGATACGCAGTATTTT
-,TRBJ1-1,TRBV5-1,-,CASRSDPGGPEAFF,TGCGCCAGCCGTTCGGACCCTGGGGGCCCTGAAGCTTTCTTT
once,TRBJ2-1,TRBV18,TRBD1,CASSPGWSGQGYEQFF,TGTGCCAGCTCACCTGGTTGGTCGGGACAGGGCTATGAGCAGTTCTTC
-,TRBJ1-4,TRBV5-6,-,CASSSGPPRGVNEKLFF,TGTGCCAGCAGCTCTGGCCCTCCCCGGGGGGTTAATGAAAAACTGTTTTTT
few,TRBJ2-7,TRBV3-1/TRBV3-2,-,CASSHDSGTRTYEQYF,TGTGCCAGCAGCCATGACTCCGGGACTCGAACCTACGAGCAGTACTTC
-,TRBJ2-5,TRBV5-1,TRBD2,CASSWTSLYQETQYF,TGCGCCAGCAGCTGGACTAGCCTGTACCAAGAGACCCAGTACTTC
-,TRBJ1-5,TRBV6-6,-,CASSRTPSYSNQPQHF,TGTGCCAGCAGTCGAACCCCCAGTTATAGCAATCAGCCCCAGCATTTT
-,TRBJ2-7,TRBV11-2,-,CASSPWTSSTYEQYF,TGTGCCAGCAGCCCCTGGACGAGTTCTACCTACGAGCAGTACTTC
-,TRBJ1-1,TRBV9,-,CASSVDGWANTEAFF,TGTGCCAGCAGCGTAGATGGGTGGGCGAACACTGAAGCTTTCTTT
-,TRBJ2-1,TRBV25-1,-,CASSEYVGPYNEQFF,TGTGCCAGCAGTGAATATGTGGGGCCCTACAATGAGCAGTTCTTC
once,TRBJ1-1,TRBV27,-,CASGSTEAFF,TGTGCCAGCGGAAGTACTGAAGCTTTCTTT
once,TRBJ1-2,TRBV4-2,TRBD1,CASSQDLADRGYGYTF,TGTGCCAGCAGCCAAGATCTCGCGGACAGGGGTTATGGCTACACCTTC
-,TRBJ1-1,TRBV10-2,-,CASSEPRRGENTEAFF,TGCGCCAGCAGTGAGCCGAGGAGGGGCGAGAACACTGAAGCTTTCTTT
-,TRBJ2-4,TRBV6-6,-,CASSGGAKNIQYF,TGTGCCAGCAGCGGGGGTGCCAAAAACATTCAGTACTTC
-,TRBJ2-5,TRBV10-2,TRBD1,CASSRTGTETQYF,TGCGCCAGCAGCAGGACAGGGACAGAGACCCAGTACTTC
once,TRBJ2-6,TRBV6-6,-,CASRPGRSGANVLTF,TGTGCCAGCAGACCGGGGAGGTCTGGGGCCAACGTCCTGACTTTC
-,TRBJ1-5,TRBV15,TRBD1,CATSRAGQGAQPQHF,TGTGCCACCAGCAGAGCTGGACAGGGGGCTCAGCCCCAGCATTTT
-,TRBJ2-7,TRBV10-2,-,CASSVGRSEQYF,TGCGCCAGCAGTGTGGGTAGGTCTGAGCAGTACTTC
-,TRBJ1-5,TRBV5-5,TRBD1,CASSLGWRQGGSQPQHF,TGTGCCAGCAGCTTAGGATGGAGACAGGGAGGAAGTCAGCCCCAGCATTTT
-,TRBJ1-1,TRBV5-1,-,CASQQDTEAFF,TGCGCCAGTCAGCAGGACACTGAAGCTTTCTTT
-,TRBJ1-5,TRBV19,TRBD1,CASSPSGQGLNKF,TGTGCCAGTAGTCCCTCCGGACAGGGGCTCAACAAGTTT
-,TRBJ1-1,TRBV6-5,-,CASSSRGSRNTEAFF,TGTGCCAGCAGTTCCAGGGGTTCAAGGAACACTGAAGCTTTCTTT
-,TRBJ1-1,TRBV3-1/TRBV3-2,-,CASSLSGGGTEAFF,TGTGCCAGCAGCCTATCGGGGGGGGGCACTGAAGCTTTCTTT
-,TRBJ1-5,TRBV7-9,-,CASGSNQPQHF,TGTGCCAGCGGTTCTAATCAGCCCCAGCATTTT
-,TRBJ1-6,TRBV11-3,-,CASSFNPGSPLHF,TGTGCCAGCAGCTTCAACCCCGGTTCACCCCTCCACTTT
-,TRBJ2-4,TRBV7-2,TRBD2,CASSPGLVDIQYF,TGTGCCAGCAGCCCGGGACTAGTTGACATTCAGTACTTC